One and the same sample provided the 9 T cell receptor beta chains below, sequenced in a study of T cell repertoires in cytomegalovirus infection. TCRdb fed the reads into MiXCR, producing one record per CDR3 protein. Of approximately 500,000 distinct CDR3 sequences in the sample, more than 15% were seen once. Sequencing was performed on CD8+ T cells from PBMCs. The receptors here all came from a human donor in good health (CMV status not recorded). Some clones in this sample may be carry-over from other donors' samples.

Remarks on this clonotype: One end of the junction is discordant with germline, which a read error may explain. The chain uses TRBV9 and TRBJ2-1, with 11 bases identical to TRBD2. The CDR3 spans 16 residues. Germline CDR1 is SGDLS and CDR2 is YYNGEE. CDR3: CASSFGTSGKYNDQFF. The CDR3 DNA reads TGTGCCAGCAGCTTCGGGACTAGCGGAAAGTACAATGATCAGTTCTTC.

This chain links TRBV5-1 with TRBJ2-5; D is possibly TRBD2 (6 bases). This CDR3 region has 16 residues. The V and J ends lost 4 bases and 1 base respectively, with 17 bases between them. Per the germline V gene, CDR1 is SGHRS and CDR2 is YFSETQ. The CDR3 DNA follows: TGCGCCAGCAGCGTACTTGGGGGGATAATCCAAGAGACCCAGTACTTC. It encodes CASSVLGGIIQETQYF.

This clonotype was detected ten times or more. This rearrangement joins TRBV7-8 to TRBJ2-3, with D unresolved. V lost 5 bases to trimming and J lost 3 bases, with 12 bases between them. The CDR3 extends over 14 amino acids. Germline values: CDR1 SGHVS, CDR2 FQNEAQ. The CDR3 DNA is TGTGCCAGCAGCCCCCCCGATCCGACAGATACGCAGTATTTT. Protein sequence: CASSPPDPTDTQYF.

This clonotype has a count of ten or more. The chain couples TRBV7-6 to TRBJ2-3; D call uncertain. Trimming cost V 5 bases and J 0 bases, with 12 bases left between them. CDR1 is SGHVS and CDR2 is FNYEAQ in the germline V gene. The CDR3 is made up of 15 amino acids. The DNA for the CDR3 is TGTGCCAGCAGCAAAAAAGCTATTAGCACAGATACGCAGTATTTT. Translating gives CASSKKAISTDTQYF.

There are many counts of this clonotype. The V and J genes are TRBV10-3 and TRBJ2-1, with D uncertain. The CDR3 is 13 amino acids. CDR1 is ENHRY, CDR2 SYGVKD, per germline. V lost 3 bases and J lost 4, with 7 bases in between. The CDR3 DNA reads as TGTGCCATCAGTGAAAACAGATACAATGAGCAGTTCTTC. Translating gives CAISENRYNEQFF.

This clonotype was recorded a few times. The V gene is TRBV7-6, the J gene TRBJ2-7; D might be TRBD1 (5 bases). Trimming took 0 bases from V and 3 from J, leaving 9 bases between them. Germline CDR1 and CDR2: SGHVS and FNYEAQ. The CDR3 consists of 14 residues. This CDR3 reads CASSLAQGYYEQYF. In DNA, the CDR3 is TGTGCCAGCAGCTTAGCTCAGGGCTACTACGAGCAGTACTTC.

Ten or more counts support this clonotype. V and J are TRBV6-5 and TRBJ1-3, with 7 bases lining up with TRBD1. Germline assignment: CDR1 MNHEY and CDR2 SVGAGI. The CDR3 is made up of 15 amino acids. V trimming: 8 bases; J trimming: 0 bases; junction bases outside the gene matches: 7. The DNA for the CDR3 is TGTGCCAGCTCGGGACAGTCGTTCTCTGGAAACACCATATATTTT. Its translation is CASSGQSFSGNTIYF.

The chain is built from TRBV4-2 and TRBJ2-2, with 7 bases matching TRBD2. This CDR3 spans 15 amino acids. Trimming at V came to 3 bases and at J to 3 bases, leaving 4 bases not matched to a gene. CDR1 and CDR2 from the germline V gene are LGHNA and YNFKEQ. The CDR3 coding sequence is TGTGCCAGCAGCCACCCTAGCGGCTACACCGGGGAGCTGTTTTTT. It codes for CASSHPSGYTGELFF.

In its sample, this clonotype was seen many times. The CDR3 DNA reads TGTGCCAGCAGTTACCTGGGGATCGCCGGCTATGGCTACACCTTC. Encoded protein: CASSYLGIAGYGYTF. The chain is built from TRBV6-2 or TRBV6-3 and TRBJ1-2; D call uncertain. CDR1 is MNHEY and CDR2 is SVGEGT in the germline V gene. V was shortened by 2 bases and J by 4 bases, with 14 bases between the two germline ends. CDR3 length equals 15 residues.